A selection of T cell receptor beta chains follows, all from one sample in a study of T cells expressing NK-cell markers. After re-calling the 5' RACE reads, TCRdb lists one entry per CDR3 protein, DNA absent. The sample's table shows roughly 390,000 distinct CDR3 sequences. Source material: blood T cells: a sorted CD56 or NKG2C T cell subset, CD4+ or CD8+ T cells, or bulk PBMC T cells (not recorded which). The source is a woman aged 45-65 years in good health. Each CDR3 is given with its conserved first and last residue.

>TRBJ1-5|TRBV12-3/TRBV12-4
CASSLDPGGGNQPQHF
>TRBJ2-3|TRBV10-3
CAISNAGESSTDTQYF
>TRBJ2-7|TRBV30
CAWSVNLVTGGYEQYF
>TRBJ2-5|TRBV5-1
CASSLSTGAQETQYF
>TRBJ2-5|TRBV27
CASSFIQGAPETQYF
>TRBJ2-5|TRBV24-1
CATSDFWKDGVQETQYF
>TRBJ2-1|TRBV7-2
CASSARLAGDRNNEQFF
>TRBJ2-1|TRBV3-1
CASSQAGGASSYNEQFF
>TRBJ1-2|TRBV7-8
CAVDRDRGGYTF
>TRBJ2-7|TRBV3-1
CASILSSDPYEQYF
>TRBJ2-2|TRBV10-3
CAISPGLVTGELFF
>TRBJ2-4|TRBV11-2
CASSPLPRDRGPTNIQYF
>TRBJ2-2|TRBV4-1
CASSQGTGRGAGELFF
>TRBJ1-4|TRBV27
CASSMAFSNEKLFF